Presented here are 20 T cell receptor beta chains from one specimen sequenced in a study of cytomegalovirus exposure and HLA in healthy donors. PCR amplification relied on 60 Vbeta primers (plus 13 Jbeta primers). Only in-frame clones appear in the TCRdb table, and some are missing; sequencing was by immunoSEQ multiplex PCR. The table shows about 150,000 clones, with over 60% occurring only once. Material for sequencing was PBMCs. These receptors were collected from a woman aged 40-49 years in good health and CMV-seronegative.

The chain employs TRBV28 and TRBJ2-5, with 8 positions matching TRBD1. The CDR3 extends over 13 amino acids. Germline assignment: CDR1 MDHEN and CDR2 SYDVKM. Trimming took 7 bases from V and 5 from J; bases not matched to a gene: 6. The CDR3 region is CASILGQGETQYF. In DNA form, the CDR3 reads TGTGCCAGCATCCTAGGACAGGGCGAGACCCAGTACTTC.

The chain combines TRBV10-1 with TRBJ2-1; TRBD1 might be the D (5 bases). Germline V gene lookup returns CDR1 WNHNN and CDR2 SYGVQD (reference sequence). Trimming took 3 bases from V and 7 from J, leaving 13 bases between them. The CDR3 spans 14 residues. The CDR3 sequence is CASSDTGIGNEQFF. The CDR3 coding sequence is TGCGCCAGCAGTGACACAGGCATAGGGAATGAGCAGTTCTTC.

CDR3 nucleotides: TGTGCCAGCAGCCTGACAGGGGGTAACGTCCTGACTTTC. Residues: CASSLTGGNVLTF. V and J are TRBV2 and TRBJ2-6; 9 nucleotides agree with TRBD1. The germline V gene has CDR1 SNHLY and CDR2 FYNNEI. Losses at the gene ends were 6 bases for V and 10 bases for J; bases not matched to a gene: 4. The CDR3 spans 13 residues.

The chain links TRBV2 to TRBJ2-5, with 12 nucleotides matching TRBD1. This CDR3 contains 15 residues. The trim removed 9 bases at V and 5 bases at J, leaving 10 bases unmatched. Germline CDR1 is SNHLY and CDR2 is FYNNEI. CDR3 residues: CARADGTGGVETQYF. CDR3 coding DNA: TGTGCCAGAGCTGACGGGACAGGGGGCGTGGAGACCCAGTACTTC.

The table lists this clone with a few counts. The chain couples TRBV5-1 to TRBJ1-4; D gene ambiguous. Trimming took off 1 base at V and 3 bases at J, with 13 bases between the two ends. CDR1 and CDR2 from the germline V gene are SGHRS and YFSETQ. This CDR3 has 16 amino acids. This chain's CDR3 is CASSLTRASANEKLFF. The CDR3 DNA follows: TGCGCCAGCAGCTTGACGAGGGCCTCGGCTAATGAAAAACTGTTTTTT.

Turning to this clone: Other DNA sequences in the sample encode the same CDR3. The chain links TRBV28 to TRBJ2-7; TRBD1 agrees at 10 bases. The CDR3 consists of 13 residues. The trim removed 7 bases at V and 2 bases at J, leaving 2 bases unmatched. Germline loops: CDR1 MDHEN, CDR2 SYDVKM. The CDR3 loop reads CASKGQGPYEQYF. CDR3 coding DNA: TGTGCCAGCAAGGGACAGGGGCCCTACGAGCAGTACTTC.

The chain links TRBV11-2 to TRBJ1-1; perhaps TRBD1 as D (5 bases). Trimming shortened V by 6 bases and J by 5 bases, and 19 bases separated the two germline ends. The germline V gene has CDR1 SGHAT and CDR2 FQNNGV. The CDR3 contains 15 residues. The CDR3 loop is CASSWEGPRGTEAFF. CDR3 in DNA: TGTGCCAGCAGTTGGGAGGGGCCTAGGGGAACTGAAGCTTTCTTT.

This chain uses TRBV11-2 with TRBJ1-2; D is unresolved. V was shortened by 2 bases and J by 6 bases, with 10 bases between the two germline ends. The length of the CDR3 is 13 residues. The germline gives CDR1 SGHAT, CDR2 FQNNGV. This CDR3 is CASSLRQANGYTF. The DNA of the CDR3 is TGTGCCAGCAGCTTAAGGCAGGCAAATGGCTACACCTTC.

V and J are TRBV5-1 and TRBJ1-1, with D maybe TRBD1 (6 bases). The CDR3 sequence is 16 residues long. Germline CDR1 reads SGHRS; CDR2 reads YFSETQ. Trimming shortened V by 1 base and J by 6 bases, and 19 bases separated the two germline ends. The CDR3, as DNA: TGCGCCAGCAGCTTGCGGGGCGGGGGGGCCGGCGCTGAAGCTTTCTTT. Its translation is CASSLRGGGAGAEAFF.

The chain joins TRBV7-2 to TRBJ2-5; D uncertain. Trimming stripped 3 bases from V and 2 bases from J, with 13 bases between. This CDR3 is built from 15 residues. The germline V gene has CDR1 SGHTA and CDR2 FQGNSA. Here the CDR3 DNA reads TGTGCCAGCAGCTTGGCCATGGGCGCGCAAGAGACCCAGTACTTC. It encodes CASSLAMGAQETQYF.

This sequence joins TRBV19 and TRBJ1-2; TRBD1 matches at 7 bases. Germline V gene data show CDR1 as LNHDA and CDR2 as SQIVND (reference sequence). Trimming at V came to 7 bases and at J to 3 bases, leaving 8 bases not matched to a gene. The length of the CDR3 is 14 residues. CDR3 nucleotides: TGTGCCAGTAACCAACAGGGGTCGGACTATGGCTACACCTTC. This translates into CASNQQGSDYGYTF. Full variable domain (remainder filled in from reference TRBV19 and TRBJ1-2): DGGITQSPKYLFRKEGQNVTLSCEQNLNHDAMYWYRQDPGQGLRLIYYSQIVNDFQKGDIAEGYSVSREKKESFPLTVTSAQKNPTAFYLCASNQQGSDYGYTFGSGTRLTVV.

The chain carries TRBV27 and TRBJ1-3, with D possibly matching TRBD1 (5 bases). The CDR3 extends over 13 amino acids. Germline values: CDR1 MNHEY, CDR2 SMNVEV (reference sequence). V lost 4 bases and J 3 bases, leaving 7 bases between the germline ends. CDR3: CASSSGIGNTIYF. The CDR3 coding sequence is TGTGCCAGCAGTTCAGGGATTGGAAACACCATATATTTT.

CDR3 residues: CASSPDRGQGGEKLFF. In DNA, the CDR3 is TGTGCCAGTAGTCCGGATAGGGGACAGGGCGGTGAAAAACTGTTTTTT. The V and J genes are TRBV19 and TRBJ1-4; 9 bases line up with TRBD1. J was trimmed by 7 bases and V by 5 bases; bases with no gene match: 11. Germline CDR1 reads LNHDA; CDR2 reads SQIVND (reference sequence). The CDR3 runs to 16 residues.

The chain links TRBV10-3 to TRBJ1-1; 7 positions match TRBD1. V was pared by 4 bases and J by 6 bases, with 8 bases of the junction left unmatched. The CDR3 contains 14 residues. The germline CDR1 and CDR2 sequences are ENHRY and SYGVKD. The CDR3 reads CAISGTGARAEAFF. In DNA form, the CDR3 reads TGTGCCATCAGTGGTACAGGGGCGAGAGCTGAAGCTTTCTTT.

The CDR3 region is CASSDLGGARTEAFF. CDR3 nucleotides: TGTGCCAGCAGCGACCTTGGGGGGGCGCGGACTGAAGCTTTCTTT. The chain links TRBV7-2 to TRBJ1-1, with D possibly TRBD1 on 6 matching bases. With 5 bases removed from V and 5 bases from J, the gap between germline ends came to 18 bases. This CDR3 is 15 amino acids long. Germline V gene sequence: CDR1 SGHTA, CDR2 FQGNSA.

The chain links TRBV7-9 to TRBJ2-3, with D perhaps matching TRBD2 (5 bases). Germline V gene data show CDR1 as SEHNR and CDR2 as FQNEAQ (reference sequence). V was cut by 1 base and J by 4 bases, with 9 bases left in between. The CDR3 spans 14 residues. Here the CDR3 reads CASSLGLGADTQYF. In DNA, the CDR3 is TGTGCCAGCAGCTTAGGTTTGGGAGCAGATACGCAGTATTTT.

This clone turned up a few times. The chain couples TRBV27 to TRBJ2-1; D is possibly TRBD1 (7 bases). CDR3 length: 13 residues. With 6 bases removed from V and 5 bases from J, the gap between germline ends came to 11 bases. Per the germline V gene, CDR1 is MNHEY and CDR2 is SMNVEV (reference sequence). DNA of the CDR3: TGTGCCAGCAGACAGGGGAGGAACAATGAGCAGTTCTTC. This codes for CASRQGRNNEQFF.

For the CDR3, the DNA is TGTGCCAGCAGTTTATGGCTATTGACAGGGATGGATGGCTACACCTTC. Translation: CASSLWLLTGMDGYTF. The chain uses TRBV28 and TRBJ1-2; TRBD1 matches 7 bases. The trim removed 0 bases at V and 6 bases at J, leaving 10 bases unmatched. Germline V CDR1 and CDR2: MDHEN, SYDVKM. This CDR3 is built from 16 residues.

This chain joins TRBV25-1 and TRBJ1-1; maybe TRBD1 (5 bases). V shed 5 bases and J shed 4 bases, with 14 bases lying between them. Germline CDR1 and CDR2: MGHDK and SYGVNS. The CDR3 runs to 14 residues. In DNA form, the CDR3 reads TGTGCCAGCAGTCCGGAAAGGGGAACCACTGAAGCTTTCTTT. This sequence encodes CASSPERGTTEAFF.

CDR3 residues: CSVENGSGDEQYF. The CDR3 bases are TGCAGCGTTGAAAATGGGTCAGGCGACGAGCAGTACTTC. The rearrangement uses TRBV29-1 and TRBJ2-7, with no clear D. Germline-derived CDR1 and CDR2 are SQVTM and ANQGSEA. V lost 2 bases to trimming and J lost 5 bases, with 13 bases between them. The CDR3 is 13 residues long.